A selection of T cell receptor beta chains follows, all from one sample in a study of blood T cell repertoires in COVID-19. Profiling relied on immunoSEQ multiplex PCR, and the TCRdb table lists in-frame clones only, not all of them. This table has 370,000 or so clones, about four fifths appearing once. The sample was peripheral blood. The receptors here all came from a human donor with acute or convalescent COVID-19. The donor label of this sample is uncertain. Each CDR3 is given with its conserved first and last residue. Each record gives: clone size, D gene, J gene, V gene, CDR3 DNA, CDR3 protein. D genes are given only for firm matches. A row's size may be missing; if present it is once, few, many or a size class.

>-|-|TRBJ2-7|TRBV11-2
TGTGCCAGCAGCTTAGCTGCCAGACTCCCCTCCTACGAGCAGTACTTC
CASSLAARLPSYEQYF
>-|TRBD2|TRBJ2-7|TRBV3-1/TRBV3-2
TGTGCCAGCAGCCAAGCTCCGCGGGGGAGGTACGAGCAGTACTTC
CASSQAPRGRYEQYF
>-|-|TRBJ2-4|TRBV30
TGTGCCTGGAGACGCCCGGGTAGGGGGAAAAACATTCAGTACTTC
CAWRRPGRGKNIQYF
>-|TRBD1|TRBJ1-6|TRBV11-2
TGTGCCAGCAGGCTAGTCCGGGGACAGGGTTCTTCACCCCTCCACTTT
CASRLVRGQGSSPLHF
>-|-|TRBJ2-7|TRBV27
TGTGCCAGCAGTTTCAGGGAAGTGAACGAGCAGTACTTC
CASSFREVNEQYF
>-|TRBD2|TRBJ2-1|TRBV6-5
TGTGCCAGCAGTTACGATACGACTAGCGCTGAGCAGTTCTTC
CASSYDTTSAEQFF
>-|-|TRBJ1-1|TRBV12-3/TRBV12-4
TGTGCCAGCACCGACAGGCCGAACACTGAAGCTTTCTTT
CASTDRPNTEAFF
>-|-|TRBJ2-5|TRBV7-8
TGTGCCAGCAGCTTAACTCGGGGGGACATGGGAGAGACCCAGTACTTC
CASSLTRGDMGETQYF
>-|-|TRBJ1-1|TRBV18
TGTGCCAGCTCACGGGGGCTAAACAGGGTAGGAACTGAAGCTTTCTTT
CASSRGLNRVGTEAFF
>-|TRBD1|TRBJ1-5|TRBV6-5
TGTGCCAGCAGCCACGACAGGGACAATCAGCCCCAGCATTTT
CASSHDRDNQPQHF
>-|TRBD2|TRBJ2-1|TRBV11-2
TGTGCCAGCAGCCTCCCGGCTGGGCGGGGGGCCGTTGAGCAGTTCTTC
CASSLPAGRGAVEQFF
>-|-|TRBJ1-1|TRBV29-1
TGCAGCGTTGTGCTCGGCAGGTTGGCTGAAGCTTTCTTT
CSVVLGRLAEAFF
>once|TRBD1|TRBJ1-1|TRBV5-5
TGTGCCAGCAGCTCTCGGTGGGGACAGGGGAACACTGAAGCTTTCTTT
CASSSRWGQGNTEAFF
>-|TRBD2|TRBJ2-2|TRBV28
TGTGCCAGCAGTCCCCGTCCAGGGACTAGCGCTTACCGGGAGCTGTTTTTT
CASSPRPGTSAYRELFF
>-|TRBD2|TRBJ2-7|TRBV5-4
TGTGCCAGCAGCTTGGGCGGGAGGAGCCACGAGCAGTACTTC
CASSLGGRSHEQYF
>-|-|TRBJ1-2|TRBV27
TGTGCCAGCAGTTTAGGACAGTATTATGGCTACACCTTC
CASSLGQYYGYTF
>once|TRBD1|TRBJ1-1|TRBV18
TGTGCCAGCTCACCCCACAGGGGGCTACGGACTGAAGCTTTCTTT
CASSPHRGLRTEAFF
>-|-|TRBJ2-5|TRBV18
TGTGCCAGCTCACCAATAGTGGACAGTGGGTACCAAGAGACCCAGTACTTC
CASSPIVDSGYQETQYF
>-|-|TRBJ1-4|TRBV18
TGTGCCAGCTCACCACAGGGGGCTAATGAAAAACTGTTTTTT
CASSPQGANEKLFF
>-|-|TRBJ2-5|TRBV15
TGTGCCACCAGCAGAGTGGAGGGCGGGACCCCTTTTGGGGCCCAGTACTTC
CATSRVEGGTPFGAQYF
>once|-|TRBJ1-6|TRBV30
TGTGCCTGGGGCAGGGATGGTTCACCCCTCCACTTT
CAWGRDGSPLHF
>-|TRBD1|TRBJ2-1|TRBV18
TGTGCCAGCTCACCAGACAGGGGATCCTACAATGAGCAGTTCTTC
CASSPDRGSYNEQFF
>-|TRBD1|TRBJ1-2|TRBV2
TGTGCCAGCAATAGAGACAGGGCTGATGGCTACACCTTC
CASNRDRADGYTF
>-|-|TRBJ2-6|TRBV27
TGTGCCAGCAGCCTGAAAGGGGCCTCCTACTCTGGGGCCAACGTCCTGACTTTC
CASSLKGASYSGANVLTF
>-|TRBD1|TRBJ1-2|TRBV29-1
TGCAGCGTCCCCCCCGACAGGGGAACGCTTTACTATGGCTACACCTTC
CSVPPDRGTLYYGYTF
>once|-|TRBJ1-1|TRBV7-6
TGTGCCAGCAGCTTGGGGCAAGGGACTGAAGCTTTCTTT
CASSLGQGTEAFF
>-|-|TRBJ1-4|TRBV6-5
TGTGCCAGCAGTAGGAGCGACAGCTTTGGGGCAAAACTGTTTTTT
CASSRSDSFGAKLFF